The clone carrying this T cell receptor beta chain was detected ten times or more. No antigen is known for it. The study amplified TCR beta CDR3 regions using RNA transcripts. Scientists carried out first-round RT-PCR using HTBI primers and then a second-round multiplex PCR. TCRdb called the multiplex PCR reads again in MiXCR, with one record for every CDR3 protein. The sample includes about 370,000 distinct CDR3 sequences, around 19% of them seen just once. If patients had other autoimmune diseases, uncontrolled infections, pregnancy or lactation, they were excluded. These data originate in a study of Graves' ophthalmopathy and Graves' hyperthyroidism. V shed 5 bases and J 7 bases; nucleotides not matched to a gene: 10. The CDR3 runs 14 residues. CDR1 MDHEN and CDR2 SYDVKM come from the germline V gene. Regarding the study as a whole: Prediction of ophthalmopathy progression reached 70.59% sensitivity and under 80% specificity.

The genes are TRBV28 and TRBJ1-2; TRBD1 matches 7 bases. The source is a woman in her late teens or twenties with Graves' ophthalmopathy. The sequenced sample consisted of peripheral blood. The CDR3 nucleotides are TGTGCCAGCAGTCCATGGACAGGTTCTGGTGGCTACACCTTC. Translated: CASSPWTGSGGYTF.